This T cell receptor beta chain is drawn from a study of early T cells in non-severe SARS-CoV-2 infection. As for the study in general: Chains were not paired, and sequencing was done on bulk RNA from unsorted whole blood.

Study-wide points: Anti-spike CD8 responses were favored in VDJdb matching, and private and CD4 specificities were missed.

This clonotype has a handful of counts. Antigen: not known. Researchers tagged individual cDNA molecules with unique molecular identifiers. TCRdb re-analysed the 5' RACE reads in MiXCR, keeping a single row per CDR3 protein. The sample carries 60,000 or so distinct CDR3 sequences, about 13% recorded once. CDR3 length: 16 amino acids. V dropped 0 bases and J dropped 4; count of bases not matched to a gene: 5. CDR1 is SGHNT and CDR2 is YYREEE in the germline V gene (reference sequence). V is TRBV5-4 and J is TRBJ2-1; TRBD2 matches at 9 bases. Sequencing was performed on whole blood. This clonotype originated in an adult who was a healthcare worker with PCR-confirmed SARS-CoV-2 infection or an uninfected control (not recorded which). In nucleotides, the CDR3 is TGTGCCAGCAGCTTGGCCGCGGGAGGGCGTTACAATGAGCAGTTCTTC. Its translation: CASSLAAGGRYNEQFF.